A selection of T cell receptor beta chains follows, all from one sample in a study of immune evolution from preneoplasia to lung adenocarcinoma. Method: immunoSEQ multiplex PCR; TCRdb's copy keeps in-frame clones and lacks some. The repertoire holds about 2,500 clones, approximately 79% seen once, with approximately 5% in the top ten. Sequencing was performed on FFPE invasive lung adenocarcinoma tissue. These TCRs come from a person aged 70 to 85 with invasive lung adenocarcinoma. Each CDR3 is given with its conserved first and last residue. The order of the fields is clone size, D gene, J gene, V gene, CDR3 DNA, CDR3 protein. D genes are given only for firm matches. Some rows have no size entry. The others give once, few or many, or a class for an expanded clone.

size: .
D: .
J: TRBJ1-2
V: TRBV11-2
DNA: TGTGCCAGCAGCTTGACGAACTATGGCTACACCTTC
CDR3: CASSLTNYGYTF

size: .
D: TRBD2
J: TRBJ2-1
V: TRBV15
DNA: TGTGCCACCAGCAGAGGCATAGTTGCAGCGGGAAGTGAGCAGTTCTTC
CDR3: CATSRGIVAAGSEQFF

size: .
D: .
J: TRBJ2-2
V: TRBV28
DNA: TGTGCCAGCAGCGAGAGGAACACCGGGGAGCTGTTTTTT
CDR3: CASSERNTGELFF

size: .
D: TRBD2
J: TRBJ2-3
V: TRBV15
DNA: TGTGCCACCAGCAACGCGCGGGAGATCAACACAGATACGCAGTATTTT
CDR3: CATSNAREINTDTQYF

size: few
D: TRBD1
J: TRBJ2-4
V: TRBV7-9
DNA: TGTGCCAGCAGCCCTGGACAGGGGGCGAACATTCAGTACTTC
CDR3: CASSPGQGANIQYF

size: .
D: .
J: TRBJ1-1
V: TRBV29-1
DNA: TGCAGCGGACACTTTTTCGGGGGGACTGAAGCTTTCTTT
CDR3: CSGHFFGGTEAFF

size: .
D: .
J: TRBJ2-5
V: TRBV7-3
DNA: TGTGCCAGCAGCTTGATTAGCGACGGGACCCAGTACTTC
CDR3: CASSLISDGTQYF

size: .
D: .
J: TRBJ2-2
V: TRBV1
DNA: TGCACCAGCAGCCACCTCCCGGGACTAGCGGGAGAAATCGGGGAGCTGTTTTTT
CDR3: CTSSHLPGLAGEIGELFF

size: .
D: .
J: TRBJ2-7
V: TRBV7-9
DNA: TGTGCCAGCAGCTTTGCAGGGGGGTACGAGCAGTACTTC
CDR3: CASSFAGGYEQYF

size: .
D: TRBD1
J: TRBJ1-1
V: TRBV5-6
DNA: TGTGCCAGCAGCTCCCTTATAAGACAGGGGGCGTTTGACACTGAAGCTTTCTTT
CDR3: CASSSLIRQGAFDTEAFF